This TCR beta chain was profiled in a study of response to subunit inactivated influenza vaccine. TCRdb reprocessed the RT-PCR reads with MiXCR, giving one entry per CDR3 protein. The sample consists of about 610,000 distinct CDR3 sequences, about 15% of them appearing once. This TCR derives from a man between 45 and 60 years old who received an inactivated influenza vaccine. The sequenced sample was PBMCs from blood, obtained 11 to 12 days after vaccination.

CDR3 amino acids: CASRTGTSGRIAETQYF. CDR3 nucleotides: TGCGCCAGCAGGACCGGGACTAGCGGGAGAATCGCGGAGACCCAGTACTTC. V and J are TRBV5-1 and TRBJ2-5; 14 nucleotides match TRBD2. With V trimmed by 5 bases and J by 5 bases, 11 bases remained unmatched. The CDR3 length is 17 residues. Looked up from germline, CDR1 is SGHRS and CDR2 is YFSETQ.